Reported below is one T cell receptor beta chain. Original data processing: Estimation of nucleated cell counts was performed using reference gene primer amplification. Profiling relied on immunoSEQ multiplex PCR, and the TCRdb table lists in-frame clones only, not all of them. The V and J calls and clone size come from that table; D and trimming were worked out from the DNA. Of about 28,000 clones listed, 75% to 90% are singletons. The CDR3 loop spans 15 amino acids. V shed 3 bases and J shed 1 base, with 15 bases lying between them. Germline loops: CDR1 DFQATT, CDR2 SNEGSKA (reference sequence). The sample comes from a study of blood T cell repertoires in COVID-19. Study details: COVID-19 samples from acute and convalescent phases originated in the United States, Italy and Spain. PBMCs, B-cell-depleted T cells, or T cells provided the cDNA or gDNA that made up the material.

Material: peripheral blood. The chain links TRBV20-1 to TRBJ2-5, with D tentatively TRBD2 (7 bases). The TCR was taken from a man aged 55 to 69 with active COVID-19. The CDR3 sequence: CSASLGGGLQETQYF. CDR3 nucleotides: TGCAGTGCTAGTCTGGGCGGGGGCCTCCAAGAGACCCAGTACTTC.